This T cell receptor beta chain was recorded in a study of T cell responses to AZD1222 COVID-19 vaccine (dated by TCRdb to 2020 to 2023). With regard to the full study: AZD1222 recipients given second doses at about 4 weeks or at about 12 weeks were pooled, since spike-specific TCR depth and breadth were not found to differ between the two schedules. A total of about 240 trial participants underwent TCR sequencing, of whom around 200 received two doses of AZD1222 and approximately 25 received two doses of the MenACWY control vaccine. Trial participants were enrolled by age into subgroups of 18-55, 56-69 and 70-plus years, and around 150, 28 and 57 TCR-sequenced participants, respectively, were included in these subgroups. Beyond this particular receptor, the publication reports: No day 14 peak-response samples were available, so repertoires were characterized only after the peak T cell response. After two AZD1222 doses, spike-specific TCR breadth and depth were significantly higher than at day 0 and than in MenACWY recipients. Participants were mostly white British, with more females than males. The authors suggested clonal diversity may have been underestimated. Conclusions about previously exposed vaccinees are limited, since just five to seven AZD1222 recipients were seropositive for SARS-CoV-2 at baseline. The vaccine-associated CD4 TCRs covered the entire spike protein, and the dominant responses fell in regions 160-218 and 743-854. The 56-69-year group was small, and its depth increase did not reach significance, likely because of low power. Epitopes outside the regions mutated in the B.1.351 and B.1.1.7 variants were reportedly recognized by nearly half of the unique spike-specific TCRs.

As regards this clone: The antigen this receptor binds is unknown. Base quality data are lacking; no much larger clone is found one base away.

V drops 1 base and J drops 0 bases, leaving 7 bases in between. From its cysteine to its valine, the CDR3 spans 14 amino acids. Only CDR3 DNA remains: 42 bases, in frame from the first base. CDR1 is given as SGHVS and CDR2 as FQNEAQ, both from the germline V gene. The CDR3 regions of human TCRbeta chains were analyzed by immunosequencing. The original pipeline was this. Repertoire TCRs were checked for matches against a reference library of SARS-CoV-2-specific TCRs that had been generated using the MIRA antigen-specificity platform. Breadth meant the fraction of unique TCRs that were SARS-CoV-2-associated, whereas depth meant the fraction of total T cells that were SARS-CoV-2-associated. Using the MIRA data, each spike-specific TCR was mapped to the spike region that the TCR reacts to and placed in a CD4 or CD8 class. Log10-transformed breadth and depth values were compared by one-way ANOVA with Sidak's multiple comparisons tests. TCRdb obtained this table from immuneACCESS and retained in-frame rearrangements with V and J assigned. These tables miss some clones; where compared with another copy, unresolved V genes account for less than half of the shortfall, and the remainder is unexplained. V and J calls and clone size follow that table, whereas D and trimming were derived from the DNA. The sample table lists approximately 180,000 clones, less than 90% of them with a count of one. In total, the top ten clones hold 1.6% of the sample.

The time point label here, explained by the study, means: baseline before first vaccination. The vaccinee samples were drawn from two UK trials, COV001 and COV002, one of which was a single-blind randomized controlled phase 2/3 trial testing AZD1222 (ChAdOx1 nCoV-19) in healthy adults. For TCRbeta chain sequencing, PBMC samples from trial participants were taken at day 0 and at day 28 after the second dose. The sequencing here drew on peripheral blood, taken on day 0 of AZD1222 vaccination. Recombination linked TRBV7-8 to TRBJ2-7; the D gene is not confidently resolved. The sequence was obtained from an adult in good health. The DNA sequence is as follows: TGTGCCAGCAGCTTAGGCGTCAGCTCCTACGAGCAGTACGTC. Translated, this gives CASSLGVSSYEQYV.